This T cell receptor (beta chain) was documented in a study of blood T cell repertoires in COVID-19. Germline assignment: CDR1 SNHLY and CDR2 FYNNEI. The CDR3 totals 15 residues. J was trimmed by 3 bases and V by 3 bases; bases with no gene match: 6. Adults between about 18 and 95 years of age took part from 24 US areas. No more than 2 weeks before study entry, exposed participants had met a case of COVID-19. Sequencing was performed with immunoSEQ multiplex PCR; in TCRdb, only in-frame clones are kept and a portion is missing. The table has a few hundred thousand clones, around 80% seen once. Sequencing was done on a sample of PBMCs or T cells enriched from blood (not recorded which). This sequence originates from a man between 40 and 49 years old who had been exposed to COVID-19. The chain is built from TRBV2 and TRBJ2-7; 9 bases map to TRBD1. The CDR3 region has the DNA TGTGCCAGCAGTGACTGGGGACAGGGCCTCTACGAGCAGTACTTC. It is translated as CASSDWGQGLYEQYF.